Listed below are T cell receptor beta chains from one sample, sequenced in a study of blood T cell repertoires in COVID-19. Some clones are missing from TCRdb's copy, which holds only in-frame ones; the method was immunoSEQ multiplex PCR. The sample includes 200,000 to 250,000 clones, roughly nine tenths seen only once; the top ten take 1.5% to 2%. The sequencing sample was made of peripheral blood. The receptors derive from a man aged 70-80 years with acute or convalescent COVID-19. CDR3s include the opening cysteine and the closing phenylalanine or tryptophan. The D gene is left open where the match is weak. Clone size is stated in some rows and not others, as once, few, many or a class when expanded.

v_gene	d_gene	abundance	j_gene	CDR3nt	CDR3aa
TRBV5-6	NA	NA	TRBJ1-2	TGTGCCAGCAGCTCCGCGGGCCTTGGGGTAGCCTTC	CASSSAGLGVAF
TRBV5-6	NA	NA	TRBJ1-5	TGTGCCAGCAGCTTGTTTTCCTACAGCAATCAGCCCCAGCATTTT	CASSLFSYSNQPQHF
TRBV27	TRBD1	NA	TRBJ1-1	TGTGCCAGCAGTTCTACGCCCGGGACAGGGGGCCTCACTGAAGCTTTCTTT	CASSSTPGTGGLTEAFF
TRBV9	NA	NA	TRBJ1-1	TGTGCCAGCAGCGTAGGGGACATGAGGACTGAAGCTTTCTTT	CASSVGDMRTEAFF
TRBV6-2/TRBV6-3	TRBD2	NA	TRBJ2-3	TGTGCCAGCAGTTACGTCCTAGCGGGAGACGCAGATACGCAGTATTTT	CASSYVLAGDADTQYF
TRBV18	TRBD2	NA	TRBJ2-1	TGTGCCAGCTCACCGACTAGCGCAAGCTCCTACAATGAGCAGTTCTTC	CASSPTSASSYNEQFF
TRBV18	NA	NA	TRBJ2-7	TGTGCCAGCTCACCAAGGGCAGGGCTCGAGCAGTACTTC	CASSPRAGLEQYF
TRBV15	NA	NA	TRBJ2-3	TGTGCCACCAGCAGAGATCGGGGATTCACGCAGTATTTT	CATSRDRGFTQYF
TRBV19	NA	once	TRBJ2-2	TGTGCCAGTAGTATAGGAGGAGGGAACACCGGGGAGCTGTTTTTT	CASSIGGGNTGELFF
TRBV18	NA	NA	TRBJ1-1	TGTGCCAGCTCACCGCGGAGGGATAACACTGAAGCTTTCTTT	CASSPRRDNTEAFF
TRBV11-3	NA	few	TRBJ2-7	TGTGCCAGCAGCTTAGGCGGATACAGGGAGCACGAGCAGTACTTC	CASSLGGYREHEQYF
TRBV5-1	TRBD1	NA	TRBJ2-7	TGCGCCAGCAGCCCGGGACAGGGCAACGAGCAGTACTTC	CASSPGQGNEQYF
TRBV29-1	NA	NA	TRBJ1-5	TGCAGCGCCACGTCGGGGGTCAATCAGCCCCAGCATTTT	CSATSGVNQPQHF
TRBV2	NA	NA	TRBJ1-2	TGTGCCAGCAGTGAATTGGGCAGGGCTGCCTATGGCTACACCTTC	CASSELGRAAYGYTF
TRBV5-1	TRBD2	NA	TRBJ2-7	TGCGCCAGCAGTTCAACTAGCGGGAGAGGAACCTACGAGCAGTACTTC	CASSSTSGRGTYEQYF
TRBV7-2	NA	NA	TRBJ2-7	TGTGCCAGCAGCGATAGGGGGGGGGACGAGCAGTACTTC	CASSDRGGDEQYF
TRBV28	NA	NA	TRBJ2-7	TGTGCCAGCAGTTTACACGGGTCAGGGGCCTACGAGCAGTACTTC	CASSLHGSGAYEQYF
TRBV19	TRBD1	once	TRBJ2-2	TGTGCCAGTACTCAACAGGGGACCACCGGGGAGCTGTTTTTT	CASTQQGTTGELFF
TRBV7-9	TRBD2	NA	TRBJ2-7	TGTGCCAGCAGCAAAGGACTAGCGGGAGCTGGCGAGCAGTACTTC	CASSKGLAGAGEQYF
TRBV7-3	NA	NA	TRBJ2-3	TGTGCCAGCAGCTTCACTAGGGCCGATACGCAGTATTTT	CASSFTRADTQYF
TRBV5-4	NA	NA	TRBJ2-7	TGTGCCAGCAGCCCGGGGGGCCAACTCGCCTACGAGCAGTACTTC	CASSPGGQLAYEQYF
TRBV15	NA	NA	TRBJ2-2	TGTGCCACCCACGGACACTCGAACACCGGGGAGCTGTTTTTT	CATHGHSNTGELFF